What follows are 9 T cell receptor beta chains derived from one specimen sequenced in a study of cytomegalovirus exposure and HLA in healthy donors. The PCR employed 60 Vbeta primers together with 13 Jbeta primers. Here immunoSEQ multiplex PCR was the method, and the copy in TCRdb shows in-frame clones only, minus some. The data hold about 160,000 clones, with about 72% observed a single time. The specimen was PBMCs. The receptors stem from a man aged 25-45 years in good health and CMV-seropositive.

This clone turned up a few times. This chain uses TRBV9 with TRBJ2-5; 11 bases map to TRBD2. Germline-derived CDR1 and CDR2 are SGDLS and YYNGEE. There are 17 residues in the CDR3. V was clipped by 2 bases and J by 2 bases; unmatched bases: 8. CDR3 DNA: TGTGCCAGCAGCGTGCTAGCGGGGGGCTTCCAGCAAGAGACCCAGTACTTC. Translated, it gives CASSVLAGGFQQETQYF.

The genes are TRBV28 and TRBJ1-1, with a weak D call TRBD1 (6 bases). Germline assignment: CDR1 MDHEN and CDR2 SYDVKM. The V end was cut by 5 bases, the J end by 7 bases, with 14 bases between. This CDR3 comprises 13 residues. The CDR3 region is CASSLSGQNEAFF. The DNA for the CDR3 is TGTGCCAGCAGTCTCTCGGGACAAAATGAAGCTTTCTTT.

CDR3 in amino acids: CASSHRISTGLKDEQYF. As DNA, the CDR3 is TGTGCCAGCAGCCACCGCATATCGACAGGGCTGAAGGACGAGCAGTACTTC. The rearrangement links TRBV11-2 to TRBJ2-7; 7 bases map to TRBD1. This CDR3 comprises 17 residues. The trim removed 5 bases at V and 5 bases at J, leaving 18 bases unmatched. Germline CDR1 reads SGHAT; CDR2 reads FQNNGV.

The J gene is TRBJ1-2, the V gene TRBV7-9; TRBD1 is a possible D gene (6 bases). The CDR3 runs to 12 residues. Germline CDR1 reads SEHNR; CDR2 reads FQNEAQ (reference sequence). V was cut by 1 base and J by 12 bases, with 12 bases left in between. CDR3 residues: CASSLESGDHTF. The CDR3 nucleotides are TGTGCCAGCAGCTTAGAGTCAGGGGATCACACCTTC.

The chain employs TRBV28 and TRBJ2-7, with 8 bases that match TRBD1. CDR1 is MDHEN, CDR2 SYDVKM, per germline. J gave up 4 bases and V 9 bases, and 8 bases lay outside the gene matches. The CDR3 totals 13 residues. The CDR3 spells CASGGRGRYEQYF. The DNA of the CDR3 is TGTGCCAGTGGGGGCAGGGGGCGGTACGAGCAGTACTTC.

This rearrangement joins TRBV5-1 to TRBJ2-3; TRBD2 matches at 8 bases. Germline loops: CDR1 SGHRS, CDR2 YFSETQ. The CDR3 totals 19 residues. The V segment lost 0 bases and the J segment 2 bases; nucleotides outside the gene matches: 14. The CDR3 region has the DNA TGCGCCAGCAGCTTGGAAAGTGAGCGCGGGGGGCTAGACACAGATACGCAGTATTTT. This translates into CASSLESERGGLDTDTQYF.

The V gene is TRBV2, the J gene TRBJ2-5, with 8 nucleotides matching TRBD1. The length of the CDR3 is 15 residues. Germline V lookup: CDR1 SNHLY, CDR2 FYNNEI. V shed 5 bases and J 4 bases; nucleotides not matched to a gene: 9. CDR3 nucleotides: TGTGCCAGCAGTTGGGACAGGCCGGACGGAGAGACCCAGTACTTC. Translation: CASSWDRPDGETQYF.

The table lists this clone with a count of one. The chain has TRBV11-1 and TRBJ1-6, with 9 bases aligning to TRBD1. The germline V gene encodes CDR1 SGHAT and CDR2 FQDESV (reference sequence). Trimming took 5 bases from V and 9 from J; bases not matched to a gene: 11. This CDR3 has 16 amino acids. The CDR3 coding sequence is TGTGCCAGCAGCCACGGGCAGGGACAGGGAGGTTCACCCCTCCACTTT. Encoded protein: CASSHGQGQGGSPLHF.

The genes are TRBV4-1 and TRBJ2-2; weak D call: TRBD1 (6 bases). The germline gives CDR1 MGHRA, CDR2 YSYEKL. Trimming cost V 0 bases and J 5 bases, with 10 bases left between them. The CDR3 consists of 15 residues. The CDR3 spells CASSQEGHGTGELFF. The CDR3 DNA reads TGCGCCAGCAGCCAAGAGGGACACGGAACCGGGGAGCTGTTTTTT.